The 2 T cell receptor beta chains reported below all come from one sample, sequenced in a study of shared clonotypes between healthy human individuals. Here immunoSEQ multiplex PCR was the method, and the copy in TCRdb shows in-frame clones only, minus some. The repertoire holds 650,000 to 800,000 clones, with roughly two thirds as singletons. Specimen: memory CD4+ T cells sorted from blood. As to subset: CD45RA-negative fraction. The source of these receptors is a woman aged 25 to 45 in good health.

This clone was seen once. The rearrangement uses TRBV5-1 and TRBJ1-2, with 8 bases matching TRBD1. Germline CDR1 and CDR2: SGHRS and YFSETQ. The CDR3 runs 14 residues. V lost 6 bases and J lost 8; bases outside the gene matches: 12. CDR3 coding DNA: TGCGCCAGCAAGTTCGACAGGGGCCTCGACGGCTACACCTTC. Translating gives CASKFDRGLDGYTF.

V and J are TRBV18 and TRBJ1-1; D is perhaps TRBD1 (5 bases). V shed 1 base and J shed 0 bases, with 9 bases lying between them. The CDR3 totals 15 residues. Germline CDR1 is KGHSH and CDR2 is LQKENI. The CDR3 DNA follows: TGTGCCAGCTCACCACTGGAGGGACTGAACACTGAAGCTTTCTTT. Its protein is CASSPLEGLNTEAFF.